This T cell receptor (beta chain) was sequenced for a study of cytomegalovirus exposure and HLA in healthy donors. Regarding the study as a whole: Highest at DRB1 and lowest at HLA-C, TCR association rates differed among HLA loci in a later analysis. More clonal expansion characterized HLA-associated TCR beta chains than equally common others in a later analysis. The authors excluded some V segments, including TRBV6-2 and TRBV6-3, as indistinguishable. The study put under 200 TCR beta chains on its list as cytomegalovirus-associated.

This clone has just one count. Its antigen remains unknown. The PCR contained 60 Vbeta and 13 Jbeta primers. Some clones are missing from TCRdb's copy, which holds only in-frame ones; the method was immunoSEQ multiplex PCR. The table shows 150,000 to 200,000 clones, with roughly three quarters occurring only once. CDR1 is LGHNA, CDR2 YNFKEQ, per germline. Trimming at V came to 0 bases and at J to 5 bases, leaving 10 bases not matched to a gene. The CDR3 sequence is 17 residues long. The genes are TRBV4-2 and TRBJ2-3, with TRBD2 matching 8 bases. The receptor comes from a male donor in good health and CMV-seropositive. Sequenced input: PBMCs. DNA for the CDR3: TGTGCCAGCAGCCAAGAAAAGGTCGGGGGGGCGATAGATACGCAGTATTTT. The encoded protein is CASSQEKVGGAIDTQYF.